Following are 17 T cell receptor beta chains from one sample sequenced in a study of T cells in Graves' hyperthyroidism and ophthalmopathy. Authors of the study amplified TCR beta CDR3 regions from RNA transcripts. HTBI primers were employed in a first-round RT-PCR of the TCR CDR3. TCRdb re-called the multiplex PCR reads with MiXCR, one entry per CDR3 protein. The table lists 550,000 to 850,000 distinct CDR3 sequences, roughly a sixth of them singletons. Sequencing was done on a sample of blood. The receptor source for this set is a woman in her fifties or sixties with Graves' hyperthyroidism that later progressed to Graves' ophthalmopathy.

This clonotype has more than one count but fewer than ten. J is TRBJ2-2 and V is TRBV9, with D perhaps matching TRBD2 (5 bases). CDR3 length equals 13 residues. V shed 6 bases and J shed 2 bases, with 8 bases lying between them. Germline CDR1 reads SGDLS; CDR2 reads YYNGEE. This CDR3 is CASKLENTGELFF. Written as DNA, the CDR3 is TGTGCCAGCAAACTAGAAAACACCGGGGAGCTGTTTTTT. The entire variable domain, with the rest obtained from reference TRBV9 and TRBJ2-2, is as follows: DSGVTQTPKHLITATGQRVTLRCSPRSGDLSVYWYQQSLDQGLQFLIQYYNGEERAKGNILERFSAQQFPDLHSELNLSSLELGDSALYFCASKLENTGELFFGEGSRLTVL.

CDR3 sequence reads: CASSRLGLEAETQYF. The CDR3 nucleotides read TGCGCCAGCAGTCGGCTGGGGTTGGAAGCCGAGACCCAGTACTTC. The genes are TRBV10-2 and TRBJ2-5; D remains unclear. This CDR3 contains 15 residues. Trimming removed 5 bases at V and 5 bases at J, with 18 bases between. Germline CDR1 and CDR2: WSHSY and SAAADI.

This clonotype was seen at least ten times. The V call is TRBV11-2, the J call TRBJ2-3; D is unclear. V dropped 0 bases and J dropped 8 bases, with 12 bases sitting between them. The CDR3 loop spans 14 amino acids. Germline CDR1 is SGHAT and CDR2 is FQNNGV. CDR3 sequence reads: CASSLDRTVGTQYF. The CDR3, as DNA: TGTGCCAGCAGCTTAGATAGGACGGTCGGTACGCAGTATTTT.

V is TRBV7-9 and J is TRBJ1-2; 7 nucleotides agree with TRBD1. Germline V gene data show CDR1 as SEHNR and CDR2 as FQNEAQ (reference sequence). V shed 4 bases, J shed 4 bases, and the junction held 12 bases outside the gene matches. This CDR3 region has 16 residues. CDR3: CASSSPPGQEFYGYTF. CDR3 coding DNA: TGTGCCAGCAGCTCCCCCCCCGGACAGGAGTTCTATGGCTACACCTTC.

This chain uses TRBV10-3 with TRBJ2-2; the D is unclear. With 11 bases removed from V and 6 bases from J, the gap between germline ends came to 16 bases. CDR3 size: 13 residues. Germline loops: CDR1 ENHRY, CDR2 SYGVKD. CDR3 bases: TGTGCCTCCAGAGGATCAGGTGCCGGGGAGCTGTTTTTT. Its translation: CASRGSGAGELFF.

This clonotype was observed at least ten times. J is TRBJ1-1 and V is TRBV5-1; D remains ambiguous. Deletions cut 0 bases from V and 0 bases from J, with 6 bases between. The CDR3 contains 14 residues. Germline values: CDR1 SGHRS, CDR2 YFSETQ. The CDR3 reads CASSLGSLNTEAFF. For the CDR3, the DNA is TGCGCCAGCAGCTTGGGCAGCCTGAACACTGAAGCTTTCTTT. Full variable domain (missing parts from reference TRBV5-1 and TRBJ1-1): KAGVTQTPRYLIKTRGQQVTLSCSPISGHRSVSWYQQTPGQGLQFLFEYFSETQRNKGNFPGRFSGRQFSNSRSEMNVSTLELGDSALYLCASSLGSLNTEAFFGQGTRLTVV.

The chain links TRBV2 to TRBJ1-3, with 7 bases fitting TRBD1. Germline-derived CDR1 and CDR2 are SNHLY and FYNNEI. Trimming at V came to 8 bases and at J to 1 base, leaving 2 bases not matched to a gene. This CDR3 is 13 amino acids long. CDR3 sequence reads: CASQGQSGNTIYF. CDR3 sequence (DNA): TGTGCCAGCCAGGGACAGTCTGGAAACACCATATATTTT.

This clonotype was seen many times. CDR3: CASSPSGTAMNTEAFF. CDR3 bases: TGTGCCAGCTCACCCTCCGGGACAGCCATGAACACTGAAGCTTTCTTT. The V and J genes are TRBV18 and TRBJ1-1; 7 bases line up with TRBD1. From germline, CDR1 is KGHSH and CDR2 LQKENI. The CDR3 length is 16 residues. Trimming at V came to 3 bases and at J to 0 bases, leaving 7 bases not matched to a gene.

This clonotype has only a few counts. An end of the junction differs from the germline gene, which may be a read error. The CDR3 nucleotides are TGCAGTGCTCCGGACACATCGGCTAAAGGGATCTTT. The encoded protein is CSAPDTSAKGIF. The chain carries TRBV20-1 and TRBJ1-1; perhaps TRBD1 as D (5 bases). CDR1 is DFQATT and CDR2 is SNEGSKA in the germline V gene (reference sequence). The CDR3 sequence is 12 residues long.

Comments on this clonotype: A read error may account for a junction end that differs from germline. This chain joins TRBV30 and TRBJ2-3, with a weak D call TRBD2 (6 bases). This CDR3 is 14 amino acids long. CDR1 and CDR2 (germline): GTSNPN, SVGIG (reference sequence). The CDR3: CTWRATLSTDTQYF. For the CDR3, the DNA is TGTACCTGGAGGGCCACCCTAAGCACAGATACGCAGTATTTT.

This clonotype appeared many times. V gene TRBV12-3 or TRBV12-4 combines with J gene TRBJ2-7; D is unclear. The V end was cut by 3 bases, the J end by 5 bases, with 8 bases between. This CDR3 is built from 12 residues. CDR3 protein: CASSFGGDEQYF. As DNA, the CDR3 is TGTGCCAGCAGTTTCGGTGGGGACGAGCAGTACTTC.

The chain recombines TRBV16 with TRBJ1-2; 7 positions agree with TRBD1. CDR1 is KGHSY, CDR2 FQNENV, per germline. This CDR3 is built from 12 residues. V shed 7 bases, J shed 8 bases, and the junction held 7 bases outside the gene matches. CDR3 residues: CASKRTGWGYTF. The CDR3 DNA is TGTGCCAGCAAGAGGACAGGCTGGGGCTACACCTTC.

This clonotype was picked up a small number of times. The chain is built from TRBV6-1 and TRBJ2-3; unclear D gene. The V end was cut by 9 bases, the J end by 2 bases, with 9 bases between. There are 12 residues in the CDR3. CDR1 and CDR2 (germline): MNHNS, SASEGT. This CDR3 is CASGEPTDTQYF. CDR3 coding DNA: TGTGCCAGTGGGGAACCCACAGATACGCAGTATTTT.

This clonotype was observed a few times. The rearrangement links TRBV18 to TRBJ1-6, with D possibly being TRBD1 (5 bases). Trimming shortened V by 2 bases and J by 4 bases, and 9 bases separated the two germline ends. This CDR3 is built from 15 residues. Per germline, CDR1 KGHSH and CDR2 LQKENI. The CDR3 region is CASSPVEGYNSPLHF. The CDR3 DNA follows: TGTGCCAGCTCACCAGTAGAGGGGTATAATTCACCCCTCCACTTT.

This clonotype was seen more than once but under ten times. The chain has TRBV19 and TRBJ1-6; 9 nucleotides agree with TRBD1. Germline loops: CDR1 LNHDA, CDR2 SQIVND (reference sequence). The CDR3 has 17 amino acids. Germline trimming cut 3 bases from V and 3 bases from J; bases unmatched to any gene: 6. The CDR3 DNA follows: TGTGCCAGTAGTATCCGGACAGGGGCTAACTATAATTCACCCCTCCACTTT. Translated, it gives CASSIRTGANYNSPLHF.

Regarding this clonotype: An end of the junction differs from the germline gene, which may be a read error. The DNA of the CDR3 is TGCGCCAGCAGCCTGAGGGGACAGGGAAACGCCATATATTTT. Protein product: CASSLRGQGNAIYF. The chain recombines TRBV5-1 with TRBJ1-3, with 9 bases fitting TRBD1. Germline CDR1 reads SGHRS; CDR2 reads YFSETQ. This CDR3 comprises 14 residues.

The chain couples TRBV5-1 to TRBJ1-3; 8 bases line up with TRBD1. Germline lookup yields CDR1 SGHRS and CDR2 YFSETQ. The CDR3 is 16 amino acids. The V segment lost 3 bases and the J segment 0 bases; nucleotides outside the gene matches: 5. The DNA for the CDR3 is TGCGCCAGCAGCTGGTACAGGGGGGCCTCTGGAAACACCATATATTTT. Translated: CASSWYRGASGNTIYF. The full variable domain, with the rest looked up from reference TRBV5-1 and TRBJ1-3, is KAGVTQTPRYLIKTRGQQVTLSCSPISGHRSVSWYQQTPGQGLQFLFEYFSETQRNKGNFPGRFSGRQFSNSRSEMNVSTLELGDSALYLCASSWYRGASGNTIYFGEGSWLTVV.